The 23 T cell receptor beta chains below come from one sample, sequenced in a study of CD8+ T cells in alopecia areata. TCR sequencing used cDNA made by reverse transcription of extracted RNA. Profiling relied on immunoSEQ multiplex PCR, and the TCRdb table lists in-frame clones only, not all of them. The profile shows about 140,000 clones, roughly 64% of them singletons. The sample in question was CD4+ T cells sorted from blood, obtained at week 0. The receptors stem from a human donor with alopecia areata.

This chain links TRBV29-1 with TRBJ1-2, with D perhaps matching TRBD1 (6 bases). V was cut by 4 bases and J by 7 bases, with 10 bases left in between. Germline V gene lookup returns CDR1 SQVTM and CDR2 ANQGSEA. This CDR3 has 11 amino acids. The CDR3: CSVGGARGYTF. The CDR3 coding sequence is TGCAGCGTTGGGGGGGCTCGTGGCTACACCTTC.

The J gene is TRBJ1-6, the V gene TRBV10-3; D may be TRBD1 (5 bases). The CDR3 runs 14 residues. Between the trimmed V and J ends, which lost 10 bases and 10 bases, there was a span of 20 bases. Per germline, CDR1 ENHRY and CDR2 SYGVKD. The CDR3 sequence is CATLDYRGNSPLHF. Written as DNA, the CDR3 is TGTGCCACCTTGGATTATCGGGGGAACTCACCCCTCCACTTT.

The genes are TRBV6-5 and TRBJ1-1; D gene ambiguous. The V gene lost 0 bases and the J gene lost 0 bases, with 8 bases spanning the gap. The CDR3 is 15 amino acids. CDR1 is MNHEY and CDR2 is SVGAGI in the germline V gene. CDR3 sequence: CASSYSPFMNTEAFF. CDR3 sequence (DNA): TGTGCCAGCAGTTACTCCCCTTTTATGAACACTGAAGCTTTCTTT.

The chain couples TRBV10-3 to TRBJ2-7; D is unclear. CDR3 length equals 15 residues. Trimming took 1 base from V and 3 from J, leaving 13 bases between them. CDR1 ENHRY and CDR2 SYGVKD come from the germline V gene. The CDR3 loop is CAISEFGDSFYEQYF. In DNA, the CDR3 is TGTGCCATCAGTGAGTTTGGAGACTCCTTCTACGAGCAGTACTTC.

The table lists this clone with a few counts. This chain connects TRBV5-5 to TRBJ2-1, with TRBD1 identical over 7 bases. The CDR3 runs to 12 residues. Germline values: CDR1 SGHKS, CDR2 YYEKEE (reference sequence). The V and J ends lost 3 bases and 7 bases, in that order; junction bases with no gene match: 1. As DNA, the CDR3 is TGTGCCAGCAGCTGGGACAGTAATGAGCAGTTCTTC. Amino acids: CASSWDSNEQFF.

The chain carries TRBV20-1 and TRBJ2-5, with 7 nucleotides matching TRBD1. Germline-derived CDR1 and CDR2 are DFQATT and SNEGSKA (reference sequence). The CDR3 sequence is 11 residues long. Trimming took 7 bases from V and 5 from J; bases not matched to a gene: 4. In DNA, the CDR3 is TGCAGTGGACAGGGAGTCGAGACCCAGTACTTC. Amino acid sequence: CSGQGVETQYF.

The chain recombines TRBV27 with TRBJ2-7; TRBD1 matches 9 bases. This CDR3 has 14 residues. V lost 6 bases to trimming and J lost 4 bases; unmatched junction nucleotides: 7. Germline V CDR1 and CDR2: MNHEY, SMNVEV (reference sequence). As DNA, the CDR3 is TGTGCCAGCAGCCGGGACAGGGCTTCGTACGAGCAGTACTTC. It encodes CASSRDRASYEQYF.

The chain couples TRBV5-4 to TRBJ1-2; the D is unclear. CDR3 length: 15 amino acids. Germline CDR1 and CDR2: SGHNT and YYREEE (reference sequence). V lost 6 bases, J lost 4 bases, and 19 bases lay in between. DNA for the CDR3: TGTGCCAGCACAATGGCTGTTGGCCAGCCCTATGGCTACACCTTC. Translation gives CASTMAVGQPYGYTF.

The chain has TRBV25-1 and TRBJ2-6, with a possible D match to TRBD1 (6 bases). The CDR3 extends over 15 amino acids. Looked up from germline, CDR1 is MGHDK and CDR2 is SYGVNS. The V and J ends lost 5 bases and 1 base respectively, with 9 bases between them. As DNA, the CDR3 is TGTGCCAGCAGTACCCAGGGGTCTGGGGCCAACGTCCTGACTTTC. This encodes CASSTQGSGANVLTF.

This chain uses TRBV2 with TRBJ1-5, with D unclear. The CDR3 contains 14 residues. The V gene lost 4 bases and the J gene lost 6 bases, with 13 bases spanning the gap. Germline V gene sequence: CDR1 SNHLY, CDR2 FYNNEI. For the CDR3, the DNA is TGTGCCAGCAGTGCTGGGCAGCGGAGTCAGCCCCAGCATTTT. It encodes CASSAGQRSQPQHF.

The gene calls are TRBV30 and TRBJ2-3; possibly TRBD1 for D (5 bases). This CDR3 region has 12 residues. CDR1 is GTSNPN and CDR2 is SVGIG in the germline V gene (reference sequence). The V gene lost 7 bases and the J gene lost 3 bases, with 11 bases spanning the gap. CDR3 residues: CASTDPTDTQYF. The CDR3 DNA reads TGTGCCTCGACAGACCCTACAGATACGCAGTATTTT.

The V and J genes are TRBV5-1 and TRBJ2-2; 9 bases align to TRBD1. Germline values: CDR1 SGHRS, CDR2 YFSETQ. V shed 4 bases and J 7 bases; nucleotides not matched to a gene: 8. The CDR3 contains 15 residues. For the CDR3, the DNA is TGCGCCAGCAGCCCGGGGGACAGGGATGGCGGGGAGCTGTTTTTT. Its translation is CASSPGDRDGGELFF.

The genes are TRBV12-5 and TRBJ1-1; 8 nucleotides line up with TRBD1. The CDR3 length is 14 residues. V lost 5 bases and J lost 5; bases outside the gene matches: 7. Germline V gene data show CDR1 as LGHNT and CDR2 as FRNRAP. CDR3 region: CASGPRQGRTEAFF. CDR3 DNA sequence: TGTGCTAGTGGTCCCCGACAGGGGAGGACTGAAGCTTTCTTT.

This clone turned up a few times. The chain is built from TRBV10-3 and TRBJ1-1, with a tentative D call TRBD1 (6 bases). The V end was cut by 2 bases, the J end by 6 bases, with 10 bases between. Germline CDR1 and CDR2: ENHRY and SYGVKD. The CDR3 has 13 residues. The CDR3 DNA reads as TGTGCCATCAGTGAGCGGGGGCAGCCTGAAGCTTTCTTT. Protein sequence: CAISERGQPEAFF.

CDR3 nucleotide sequence: TGTGCCAGCAGCTCCCTAGCCAGGGGCTACACCTTC. As protein: CASSSLARGYTF. The chain combines TRBV4-2 with TRBJ1-2; no definite D call. The germline V and J ends were trimmed by 5 bases and 8 bases, with 12 bases remaining between them. The CDR3 consists of 12 residues. CDR1 is LGHNA, CDR2 YNFKEQ, per germline.

The table lists this clone with a few counts. V usage is TRBV10-3 and J usage is TRBJ2-6, with a possible D match to TRBD2 (6 bases). This CDR3 has 14 residues. Germline values: CDR1 ENHRY, CDR2 SYGVKD. Between the trimmed V and J ends, which lost 6 bases and 0 bases, there was a span of 6 bases. For the CDR3, the DNA is TGTGCCATCAGGGAGGGCTCTGGGGCCAACGTCCTGACTTTC. Its translation is CAIREGSGANVLTF.

Concerning this clone itself: The junction departs from germline at one end; a sequencing error may be responsible. The chain joins TRBV5-6 to TRBJ2-4, with 7 bases matching TRBD2. Germline V lookup: CDR1 SGHDT, CDR2 YYEEEE. The CDR3 loop spans 13 amino acids. The CDR3 nucleotides read TGTGCCAGCAGCTTGGCCCTCGGGGAGGGTTTGAACTTC. It yields the protein CASSLALGEGLNF.

This clone occurred a few times. The V call is TRBV5-1, the J call TRBJ1-2; 7 bases are shared with TRBD1. The CDR3 has 13 amino acids. The ends lost 4 bases at V and 2 bases at J; junction bases unmatched: 2. The germline V gene has CDR1 SGHRS and CDR2 YFSETQ. The CDR3 is CASSATGNYGYTF. In DNA form, the CDR3 reads TGCGCCAGCAGCGCGACAGGGAACTATGGCTACACCTTC.

In its sample, this clone was seen a few times. The chain uses TRBV7-3 and TRBJ1-1, with D possibly being TRBD1 (5 bases). V lost 5 bases, J lost 1 base, and 14 bases lay in between. The CDR3 is 15 amino acids. Germline V gene lookup returns CDR1 SGHTA and CDR2 FQGTGA. This CDR3 is CASSLLGAGNTEAFF. CDR3 nucleotides: TGTGCCAGCAGCCTTCTTGGGGCTGGGAACACTGAAGCTTTCTTT.

This clone was recorded a few times. V is TRBV5-1 and J is TRBJ2-5, with a possible D match to TRBD2 (5 bases). V was trimmed by 0 bases and J by 2 bases, leaving 8 bases between them. Germline V gene data show CDR1 as SGHRS and CDR2 as YFSETQ. The CDR3 sequence is 14 residues long. The CDR3 DNA follows: TGCGCCAGCAGCTTGGTGACGGGACAAGAGACCCAGTACTTC. Translation: CASSLVTGQETQYF.

J is TRBJ2-5 and V is TRBV6-5; TRBD2 agrees at 8 bases. The CDR3 consists of 14 residues. After removal of 8 bases from V and 1 base from J, the junction contained 6 bases not matched to a gene. Per the germline V gene, CDR1 is MNHEY and CDR2 is SVGAGI. CDR3 in DNA: TGTGCCAGCTCTGACGGACTAGCCCAAGAGACCCAGTACTTC. It is translated as CASSDGLAQETQYF.

The chain uses TRBV7-2 and TRBJ2-7, with 11 bases that match TRBD2. Trimming cost V 5 bases and J 6 bases; bases outside gene matches: 6. Germline V CDR1 and CDR2: SGHTA, FQGNSA. This CDR3 has 14 amino acids. The CDR3 coding sequence is TGTGCCAGCAGCCCCACTAGCGGGGGAGGCGAGCAGTACTTC. Residues: CASSPTSGGGEQYF.

Details on this clone: Other DNA sequences from this sample encode an identical CDR3 as well. The chain recombines TRBV7-2 with TRBJ2-5; tentative D call: TRBD1 (6 bases). Trimming took off 1 base at V and 4 bases at J, with 7 bases between the two ends. The CDR3 length is 13 residues. The germline V gene encodes CDR1 SGHTA and CDR2 FQGNSA. The CDR3 region has the DNA TGTGCCAGCAGCTTAGTAGGGGGAGAGACCCAGTACTTC. Amino acids: CASSLVGGETQYF.